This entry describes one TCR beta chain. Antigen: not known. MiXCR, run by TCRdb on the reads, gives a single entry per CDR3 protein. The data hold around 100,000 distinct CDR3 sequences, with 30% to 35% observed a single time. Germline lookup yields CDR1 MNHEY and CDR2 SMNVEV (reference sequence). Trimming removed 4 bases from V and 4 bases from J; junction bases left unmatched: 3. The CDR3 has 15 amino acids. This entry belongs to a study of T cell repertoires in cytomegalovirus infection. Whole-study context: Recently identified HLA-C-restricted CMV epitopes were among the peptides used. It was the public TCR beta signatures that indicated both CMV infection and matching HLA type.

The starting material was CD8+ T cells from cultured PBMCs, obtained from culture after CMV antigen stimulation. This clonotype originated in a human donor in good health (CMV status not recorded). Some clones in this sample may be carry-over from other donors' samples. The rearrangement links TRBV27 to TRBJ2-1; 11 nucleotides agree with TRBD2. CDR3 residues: CASSSVAGGYNEQFF. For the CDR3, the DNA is TGTGCCAGCAGTTCAGTAGCGGGGGGGTACAATGAGCAGTTCTTC.